These 6 T cell receptor beta chains were sequenced from one sample in a study of PD-L1 blockade in urothelial cancer. The data were produced by immunoSEQ multiplex PCR, yet TCRdb's version contains in-frame clones alone and is incomplete. The table lists about 45,000 clones, almost 85% of them singletons. Regarding time point: peripheral blood 6 weeks after treatment start. The specimen was PBMCs, collected around atezolizumab (anti-PD-L1) treatment. The receptors stem from a man in his 60s with urothelial cancer.

The V gene is TRBV4-1, the J gene TRBJ2-7; 9 bases align to TRBD1. The CDR3 is made up of 17 amino acids. With V trimmed by 3 bases and J by 6 bases, 15 bases remained unmatched. The germline V gene has CDR1 MGHRA and CDR2 YSYEKL. CDR3 amino acids: CASSQATGGGYGGEQYF. CDR3 sequence (DNA): TGCGCCAGCAGCCAGGCGACAGGGGGGGGTTATGGTGGCGAGCAGTACTTC.

As regards this clone: A read error may produce the germline difference seen at one junction end. The rearrangement uses TRBV29-1 and TRBJ1-2, with D perhaps TRBD1 (5 bases). CDR1 and CDR2 from the germline V gene are SQVTM and ANQGSEA. CDR3 size: 13 residues. As DNA, the CDR3 is TGCAGCGTTGAAGGGCCCGGGGACTATAGCTACACCTTC. Amino acid sequence: CSVEGPGDYSYTF. Full variable domain (rest looked up from reference TRBV29-1 and TRBJ1-2): SAVISQKPSRDICQRGTSLTIQCQVDSQVTMMFWYRQQPGQSLTLIATANQGSEATYESGFVIDKFPISRPNLTFSTLTVSNMSPEDSSIYLCSVEGPGDYSYTFGSGTRLTVV.

This clone appeared a few times. V is TRBV5-1 and J is TRBJ2-7; TRBD1 might be the D (9 bases). Trimming removed 4 bases at V and 4 bases at J, with 18 bases between. The CDR3 sequence is 15 residues long. Germline V gene data show CDR1 as SGHRS and CDR2 as YFSETQ. As DNA, the CDR3 is TGCGCCAGCAGCCGGGGGGGGACAGGGTTGTACGAGCAGTACTTC. Translated: CASSRGGTGLYEQYF.

This clone was seen a few times. The chain joins TRBV6-4 to TRBJ1-6; TRBD1 aligns across 7 bases. With 10 bases clipped from V and 10 bases from J, the junction kept 10 bases outside the gene matches. Germline CDR1 MRHNA, CDR2 SNTAGT. CDR3 size: 13 residues. CDR3 region: CATPRGQRSPLHF. CDR3 nucleotides: TGTGCCACTCCTAGGGGGCAAAGGTCACCCCTCCACTTT.

This clone was counted a few times. V gene TRBV28 combines with J gene TRBJ1-1; a weak D match, TRBD1 (6 bases). The V gene's germline CDR1 is MDHEN and CDR2 SYDVKM. There are 15 residues in the CDR3. Trimming pared 9 bases from V and 3 bases from J, leaving 20 bases between. CDR3 DNA sequence: TGTGCCAGTCACAGGGCCCTAAAAGCGGACACTGAAGCTTTCTTT. This gives the protein CASHRALKADTEAFF.

This rearrangement joins TRBV5-6 to TRBJ1-2; no reliable D call. V was shortened by 5 bases and J by 6 bases, with 17 bases between the two germline ends. The CDR3 runs 14 residues. From germline, CDR1 is SGHDT and CDR2 YYEEEE. The CDR3 DNA sequence: TGTGCCAGCAGTAAAGAGGTTGGGTCACATGGCTACACCTTC. Amino acid sequence: CASSKEVGSHGYTF.